This entry lists 10 T cell receptor beta chains sequenced from one sample in a study of beta chain features in type 1 diabetes. Findings and limits, study-wide: Among all four CD4+ subsets, Type 1 diabetes patients had TCRB CDR3s that were moderately but significantly shorter.

The investigators reverse transcribed all of the isolated RNA, so they sequenced expressed TCRB transcripts. Repertoires were generated with immunoSEQ multiplex PCR, while TCRdb's copy carries only in-frame clones and drops some. This sample has about 650,000 clones, with around 12% found just once. No antigen has been identified for these receptors. The specimen sequenced was naive CD4+ T cells from blood. These receptors came from a man aged 25-45 years with type 1 diabetes.

The chain recombines TRBV25-1 with TRBJ1-2; D not resolved. CDR3 length equals 14 residues. The V and J ends lost 3 bases and 7 bases respectively, with 15 bases between them. The V gene's germline CDR1 is MGHDK and CDR2 SYGVNS. Here the CDR3 DNA reads TGTGCCAGCAGTGAGGCAGGAAAACTGGGTGGCTACACCTTC. As protein: CASSEAGKLGGYTF.

CDR3 residues: CASSLASTAGYLGYTF. CDR3 in DNA: TGTGCCAGCAGCTTAGCGTCCACGGCAGGGTATCTTGGCTACACCTTC. The chain carries TRBV7-2 and TRBJ1-2; TRBD1 is a possible D gene (5 bases). The CDR3 consists of 16 residues. The germline V gene has CDR1 SGHTA and CDR2 FQGNSA. The V end was cut by 0 bases, the J end by 7 bases, with 18 bases between.

This clone was picked up a small number of times. The J gene is TRBJ1-6, the V gene TRBV19, with no clear D. The CDR3 spans 15 residues. CDR1 and CDR2 from the germline V gene are LNHDA and SQIVND (reference sequence). V was clipped by 7 bases and J by 11 bases, with 21 bases between them. The CDR3 is CASTRSPTVGAPLHF. In nucleotides, the CDR3 is TGTGCCAGTACTCGGAGTCCTACTGTTGGAGCACCCCTCCACTTT.

The chain recombines TRBV10-3 with TRBJ1-6; D is unclear. V gave up 4 bases and J gave up 8 bases, with 6 bases separating them. Germline V gene data show CDR1 as ENHRY and CDR2 as SYGVKD. The CDR3 length is 12 residues. CDR3: CAISAADSPLHF. CDR3 bases: TGTGCCATCAGTGCGGCTGATTCACCCCTCCACTTT.

The chain employs TRBV10-3 and TRBJ2-6, with D uncertain. The germline gives CDR1 ENHRY, CDR2 SYGVKD. The CDR3 is 16 residues long. V was clipped by 2 bases and J by 1 base, with 9 bases between them. Written as DNA, the CDR3 is TGTGCCATCAGTGAGCCCCACAGTTCTGGGGCCAACGTCCTGACTTTC. Protein product: CAISEPHSSGANVLTF.

This rearrangement joins TRBV19 to TRBJ2-7; no firm D call. V was trimmed by 2 bases and J by 3 bases, leaving 14 bases between them. The CDR3 contains 15 residues. Germline loops: CDR1 LNHDA, CDR2 SQIVND (reference sequence). CDR3 region: CASSIRPEGNYEQYF. CDR3 bases: TGTGCCAGTAGTATAAGGCCAGAAGGGAACTACGAGCAGTACTTC. Supplemented by reference TRBV19 and TRBJ2-7, the full variable domain reads DGGITQSPKYLFRKEGQNVTLSCEQNLNHDAMYWYRQDPGQGLRLIYYSQIVNDFQKGDIAEGYSVSREKKESFPLTVTSAQKNPTAFYLCASSIRPEGNYEQYFGPGTRLTVT.

This clone was observed a handful of times. The chain employs TRBV7-2 and TRBJ2-2; D gene unclear. The CDR3 spans 16 residues. Trimming shortened V by 5 bases and J by 0 bases, and 13 bases separated the two germline ends. CDR1 and CDR2 (germline): SGHTA, FQGNSA. CDR3 in DNA: TGTGCCAGCAGCCCGGTGGCGGCAGCGAACACCGGGGAGCTGTTTTTT. This codes for CASSPVAAANTGELFF.

This chain links TRBV5-1 with TRBJ2-5; maybe TRBD1 (5 bases). Germline V gene data show CDR1 as SGHRS and CDR2 as YFSETQ. V gave up 0 bases and J gave up 2 bases, with 11 bases separating them. The CDR3 covers 15 residues. CDR3 nucleotides: TGCGCCAGCAGCTTGGGGCGAACAGGTCAAGAGACCCAGTACTTC. This codes for CASSLGRTGQETQYF.

CDR3 protein: CASRARSTEAFF. The CDR3 nucleotides are TGTGCCAGCAGGGCGAGATCCACTGAAGCTTTCTTT. The chain employs TRBV2 and TRBJ1-1; D gene uncertain. This CDR3 has 12 amino acids. V was shortened by 6 bases and J by 4 bases, with 9 bases between the two germline ends. Germline CDR1 is SNHLY and CDR2 is FYNNEI.

The chain couples TRBV7-2 to TRBJ2-2; possibly TRBD1 for D (6 bases). The CDR3 contains 17 residues. With 5 bases removed from V and 0 bases from J, the gap between germline ends came to 16 bases. Germline V gene data show CDR1 as SGHTA and CDR2 as FQGNSA. The CDR3 DNA reads as TGTGCCAGCAGCACTCGAGGACAGTCCACGAACACCGGGGAGCTGTTTTTT. Amino acids: CASSTRGQSTNTGELFF.